This is a list of T cell receptor beta chains from one sample in a study of CD8 T cells in ankylosing spondylitis. In TCRdb, the 5' RACE reads were re-called with MiXCR into one record per CDR3 protein. This sample has approximately 90,000 distinct CDR3 sequences, with roughly 8.3% found just once. Sequencing was performed on blood, either unsorted or a sorted T cell fraction (not recorded which). Source of these receptors: a male donor with ankylosing spondylitis or in good health (not recorded which). Both conserved end residues are part of each CDR3. The D gene is left open where the match is weak. Expanded clones get a size class; other rows say once, few or many, or leave the size out.

j_call clone_size d_call v_call cdr3_nt cdr3_aa
TRBJ2-1 medium-sized TRBD1 TRBV29-1 TGCAGCGTCGCCCGGGACAGAGCTACCTACAATGAGCAGTTCTTC CSVARDRATYNEQFF
TRBJ2-3 NA NA TRBV18 TGTGCCAGCTCACCACCGTCAGGGAACCCAGATACGCAGTATTTT CASSPPSGNPDTQYF
TRBJ1-5 many NA TRBV20-1 TGCAGTGCTAAAGGGAATAGCAATCAGCCCCAGCATTTT CSAKGNSNQPQHF
TRBJ2-2 NA TRBD1 TRBV7-3 TGTGCCAGCAGCGCCGCGACAGGGTATGGCACCGGGGAGCTGTTTTTT CASSAATGYGTGELFF
TRBJ2-1 many TRBD2 TRBV20-1 TGCAGTGCTAGAATAGCGGGCGAAAACAATGAGCAGTTCTTC CSARIAGENNEQFF
TRBJ1-5 many NA TRBV20-1 TGCAGTGCTAATCCGGGGAGAAGCAATCAGCCCCAGCATTTT CSANPGRSNQPQHF
TRBJ1-5 many NA TRBV12-3/TRBV12-4 TGTGCCAGCAGTGACGGGATAAATCAGCCCCAGCATTTT CASSDGINQPQHF
TRBJ1-6 NA TRBD1 TRBV5-1 TGCGCCAGCAGCTTGGGGACAGGGCCAGTCGTTGATTCACCCCTCCACTTT CASSLGTGPVVDSPLHF
TRBJ2-2 NA NA TRBV7-2 TGTGCCAGCAGCTTAGACCCAGTTACCGGGGAGCTGTTTTTT CASSLDPVTGELFF
TRBJ2-5 many TRBD1 TRBV18 TGTGCCAGCTCACCATCATTCGCCGGGGACAGGGAGATTTCGGAGACCCAGTACTTC CASSPSFAGDREISETQYF
TRBJ1-1 many NA TRBV5-6 TGTGCCAGCAGCCCCGCCAGGCGGGAAACTGAAGCTTTCTTT CASSPARRETEAFF